This T cell receptor beta chain comes out of a study of glioma-infiltrating T cells. Regarding the study as a whole: Tissue-blood divergence was below expectation in non-neoplastic patients, above in gliomas. Only very few CDR3 sequences appeared in both tissue and blood.

This clonotype was recorded many times. The antigen is unknown. This CDR3 contains 15 residues. The germline gives CDR1 DFQATT, CDR2 SNEGSKA (reference sequence). The V gene lost 5 bases and the J gene lost 0 bases, with 14 bases spanning the gap. Using RNA template, CDR3s of TCR alpha and beta were amplified with iRepertoire arm-PCR. TCRdb independently ran MiXCR on the multiplex PCR reads; one entry per CDR3 protein. This table has over 90,000 distinct CDR3 sequences, around 28% appearing once. Material for sequencing was glioma tissue, nonneoplastic brain tissue, or PBMCs (not recorded which). The genes are TRBV20-1 and TRBJ1-3; weak D call: TRBD1 (6 bases). The sequence derives from a human donor with low-grade glioma or glioblastoma, undergoing nonglioma brain surgery, or in good health (not recorded which). In DNA form, the CDR3 reads TGCAGTGCTCCTACGGACAGTCTCTCTGGAAACACCATATATTTT. This encodes CSAPTDSLSGNTIYF.